Below are 11 T cell receptor beta chains sequenced from a single sample in a study of cytomegalovirus exposure and HLA in healthy donors. TCRdb's copy holds only in-frame clones and misses some; the assay was immunoSEQ multiplex PCR. Altogether roughly 76,000 clones are present, approximately 93% being singletons, with the ten largest covering 1.5% to 1.8%. The sample taken for sequencing was PBMCs. The origin of the receptors is a man younger than 35 in good health and CMV-seropositive.

V and J are TRBV9 and TRBJ2-5; D may be TRBD1 (8 bases). The CDR3 consists of 14 residues. The germline V and J ends were trimmed by 4 bases and 4 bases, with 14 bases remaining between them. Germline V CDR1 and CDR2: SGDLS, YYNGEE. The CDR3 nucleotides are TGTGCCAGCAGCCAACAGGGGGGGACAGAGACCCAGTACTTC. This translates into CASSQQGGTETQYF.

The chain employs TRBV30 and TRBJ1-1, with a weak D call TRBD1 (6 bases). The CDR3 covers 11 residues. Per germline, CDR1 GTSNPN and CDR2 SVGIG (reference sequence). With 7 bases removed from V and 7 bases from J, the gap between germline ends came to 13 bases. CDR3 coding DNA: TGTGCCTTTGCGGGGGCGGGTGAAGCTTTCTTT. It specifies CAFAGAGEAFF.

In nucleotides, the CDR3 is TGTGCCAGCTCTTATCAGGGGGGTAACACTGAAGCTTTCTTT. Translated: CASSYQGGNTEAFF. The V and J genes are TRBV18 and TRBJ1-1; 7 positions agree with TRBD1. V trimming: 6 bases; J trimming: 2 bases; junction bases outside the gene matches: 6. This CDR3 is built from 14 residues. Germline CDR1 and CDR2: KGHSH and LQKENI.

The V and J genes are TRBV5-1 and TRBJ2-7; TRBD1 matches 7 bases. The CDR3 extends over 15 amino acids. V dropped 0 bases and J dropped 4; count of bases not matched to a gene: 7. The V gene's germline CDR1 is SGHRS and CDR2 YFSETQ. The CDR3 sequence is CASSLVSGTVYEQYF. In DNA, the CDR3 is TGCGCCAGCAGCTTGGTCTCAGGGACAGTTTACGAGCAGTACTTC.

The V and J genes are TRBV4-2 and TRBJ2-7, with TRBD2 identical over 12 bases. The trim removed 8 bases at V and 6 bases at J, leaving 8 bases unmatched. Germline V gene lookup returns CDR1 LGHNA and CDR2 YNFKEQ. This CDR3 is 14 amino acids long. CDR3 nucleotides: TGTGCCAGCGGACGACTAGCGGGAGAGGGCGAGCAGTACTTC. Protein sequence: CASGRLAGEGEQYF.

The V and J genes are TRBV5-1 and TRBJ2-5; TRBD2 agrees at 13 bases. The CDR3 extends over 17 amino acids. The V gene's germline CDR1 is SGHRS and CDR2 YFSETQ. With V trimmed by 2 bases and J by 1 base, 5 bases remained unmatched. DNA for the CDR3: TGCGCCAGCAGCTTCCGCGGGACTAGCGGGATCCAAGAGACCCAGTACTTC. This codes for CASSFRGTSGIQETQYF.

This rearrangement joins TRBV28 to TRBJ2-3; 7 bases fit TRBD2. This CDR3 spans 15 amino acids. Germline V gene lookup returns CDR1 MDHEN and CDR2 SYDVKM. V shed 4 bases and J 0 bases; nucleotides not matched to a gene: 4. CDR3 sequence reads: CASSSGRASTDTQYF. The CDR3 DNA is TGTGCCAGCAGTTCAGGGAGGGCTAGCACAGATACGCAGTATTTT.

The chain employs TRBV5-1 and TRBJ2-3, with TRBD1 matching over 7 bases. Germline CDR1 reads SGHRS; CDR2 reads YFSETQ. CDR3 length equals 15 residues. The V gene end was trimmed by 3 bases and the J gene end by 1 base; junction bases not matched to a gene: 5. This CDR3 is CASSSQGFGTDTQYF. The DNA for the CDR3 is TGCGCCAGCAGCTCACAGGGGTTTGGCACAGATACGCAGTATTTT.

This clone was counted a single time. This CDR3 reads CASSLRGPNYGYTF. The CDR3 DNA is TGTGCCAGCAGTCTAAGGGGGCCCAACTATGGCTACACCTTC. The chain has TRBV27 and TRBJ1-2; 7 bases are shared with TRBD1. Trimming removed 5 bases from V and 2 bases from J; junction bases left unmatched: 5. Germline CDR1 and CDR2: MNHEY and SMNVEV (reference sequence). This CDR3 spans 14 amino acids.

In its sample, this clone was seen once. Here the CDR3 reads CASRTGGRDEQFF. The CDR3 DNA reads TGTGCCAGTAGGACAGGGGGCAGGGATGAGCAGTTCTTC. V gene TRBV19 combines with J gene TRBJ2-1, with 10 bases identical to TRBD1. With 6 bases clipped from V and 8 bases from J, the junction kept 4 bases outside the gene matches. The CDR3 loop spans 13 amino acids. Germline V gene lookup returns CDR1 LNHDA and CDR2 SQIVND (reference sequence).

The chain carries TRBV11-2 and TRBJ2-5; D is perhaps TRBD2 (6 bases). V was clipped by 4 bases and J by 5 bases, with 20 bases between them. CDR3 length equals 16 residues. Germline loops: CDR1 SGHAT, CDR2 FQNNGV. CDR3 in DNA: TGTGCCAGCAGCTCGCTACGGACTAAAAGGGAGGAGACCCAGTACTTC. This sequence encodes CASSSLRTKREETQYF.